This paragraph covers one T cell receptor beta chain sequence. From RNA transcripts, TCR beta CDR3 regions were amplified. HTBI primers were employed in a first-round RT-PCR of the TCR CDR3. TCRdb re-called the multiplex PCR reads with MiXCR, one entry per CDR3 protein. The sample comprises roughly 500,000 distinct CDR3 sequences, around a fifth of which are singletons, and roughly 49% rests with the top ten. The data originate from a study of T cells in Graves' hyperthyroidism and ophthalmopathy. With 0 bases clipped from V and 3 bases from J, the junction kept 4 bases outside the gene matches. Germline values: CDR1 MNHNY, CDR2 SVGAGI (reference sequence). The CDR3 extends over 15 amino acids. Thyroid ultrasound, orbital computed tomography, clinical symptoms, and serum thyroxine and TRAb underpinned diagnoses.

Input material: blood. The J gene is TRBJ2-5, the V gene TRBV6-6; 7 bases fit TRBD2. The sequence came from a woman in her seventies with Graves' ophthalmopathy. This chain's CDR3 is CASSYSRGREETQYF. In DNA, the CDR3 is TGTGCCAGCAGTTACTCGAGAGGGAGGGAAGAGACCCAGTACTTC.